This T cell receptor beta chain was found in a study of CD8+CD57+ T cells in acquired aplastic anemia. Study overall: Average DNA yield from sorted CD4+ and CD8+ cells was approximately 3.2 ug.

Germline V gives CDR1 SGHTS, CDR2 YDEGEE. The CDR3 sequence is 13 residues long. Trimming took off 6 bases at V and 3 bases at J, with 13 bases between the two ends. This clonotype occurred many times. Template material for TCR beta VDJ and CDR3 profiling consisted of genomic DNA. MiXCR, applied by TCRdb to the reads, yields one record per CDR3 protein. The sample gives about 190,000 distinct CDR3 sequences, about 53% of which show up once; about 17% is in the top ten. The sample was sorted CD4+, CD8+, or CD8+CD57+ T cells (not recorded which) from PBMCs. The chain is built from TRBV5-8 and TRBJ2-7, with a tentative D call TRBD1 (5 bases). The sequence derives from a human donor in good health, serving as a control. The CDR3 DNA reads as TGTGCCAGCACCCCCTCCACAGGCTACGAGCAGTACTTC. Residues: CASTPSTGYEQYF.